The 3 T cell receptor beta chains presented below share a single source sample, sequenced in a study of shared clonotypes between healthy human individuals. TCRdb's copy holds only in-frame clones and misses some; the assay was immunoSEQ multiplex PCR. The sample yields roughly 2.4 million clones, 95% seen once. Sample: naive CD4+ T cells sorted from blood. The subset: CD45RA+ positively selected. The source of these receptors is a man aged 18 to 30 in good health.

The chain links TRBV5-1 to TRBJ1-5; unclear D gene. V was clipped by 0 bases and J by 4 bases, with 8 bases between them. Per germline, CDR1 SGHRS and CDR2 YFSETQ. The CDR3 is 14 amino acids. The CDR3 is CASSLGTKNQPQHF. The DNA of the CDR3 is TGCGCCAGCAGCTTGGGTACAAAAAATCAGCCCCAGCATTTT.

The V and J genes are TRBV5-1 and TRBJ2-6, with 7 bases fitting TRBD2. This CDR3 spans 17 amino acids. The V gene end was trimmed by 4 bases and the J gene end by 4 bases; junction bases not matched to a gene: 11. Germline V gene lookup returns CDR1 SGHRS and CDR2 YFSETQ. The CDR3 protein is CASSLGEGRSGANVLTF. The CDR3 coding sequence is TGCGCCAGCAGCCTCGGGGAGGGACGGAGCGGGGCCAACGTCCTGACTTTC. Using reference TRBV5-1 and TRBJ2-6 for the parts outside the CDR3, the full variable domain is KAGVTQTPRYLIKTRGQQVTLSCSPISGHRSVSWYQQTPGQGLQFLFEYFSETQRNKGNFPGRFSGRQFSNSRSEMNVSTLELGDSALYLCASSLGEGRSGANVLTFGAGSRLTVL.

In this sample, this clone turned up once. DNA for the CDR3: TGTGCCAGCAGTTACGACACGCAATTTGAAGCTTTCTTT. This encodes CASSYDTQFEAFF. The V gene is TRBV28, the J gene TRBJ1-1, with D unclear. The CDR3 totals 13 residues. Deletions cut 4 bases from V and 7 bases from J, with 13 bases between. Germline CDR1 reads MDHEN; CDR2 reads SYDVKM.